The 26 T cell receptor beta chains below were found in one sample sequenced in a study of T-cell memory formation after mild COVID-19. TCRdb reprocessed the 5' RACE reads via MiXCR and lists one record per CDR3 protein. The table lists fewer than 700,000 distinct CDR3 sequences, over 15% of them singletons. Material for sequencing was PBMCs or a T cell subset sorted from them (not recorded which). The origin of the receptors is an adult woman who had mild COVID-19 (a few samples of this study predate the infection). Cell type and time point are not known.

The chain couples TRBV12-3 or TRBV12-4 to TRBJ2-7; D unclear. The CDR3 consists of 14 residues. Trimming pared 2 bases from V and 0 bases from J, leaving 8 bases between. In DNA, the CDR3 is TGTGCCAGCAGTTTACACTCATCCTCCTACGAGCAGTACTTC. Translating it yields CASSLHSSSYEQYF.

In this sample, this clonotype turned up a few times. The chain combines TRBV3-1 with TRBJ2-7; no clear D gene. This CDR3 is built from 15 residues. Looked up from germline, CDR1 is LGHDT and CDR2 is YNNKEL (reference sequence). V lost 1 base to trimming and J lost 3 bases, with 13 bases between them. CDR3 nucleotides: TGTGCCAGCAGCCAAGCGGAAGCTAGAGGCTACGAGCAGTACTTC. Its protein is CASSQAEARGYEQYF.

The rearrangement links TRBV24-1 to TRBJ2-2; TRBD1 matches at 7 bases. Germline trimming cut 4 bases from V and 7 bases from J; bases unmatched to any gene: 11. The germline V gene encodes CDR1 KGHDR and CDR2 SFDVKD. The CDR3 length is 16 residues. The DNA of the CDR3 is TGTGCCACCAGTGACCGGGACAGTGGAGGAGTCGGGGAGCTGTTTTTT. Protein product: CATSDRDSGGVGELFF.

This clonotype was detected a few times. The chain uses TRBV7-6 and TRBJ2-3; 8 nucleotides match TRBD2. With V trimmed by 6 bases and J by 2 bases, 13 bases remained unmatched. Germline V lookup: CDR1 SGHVS, CDR2 FNYEAQ. The CDR3 has 17 residues. This CDR3 reads CASRIGGAGGHTDTQYF. In DNA, the CDR3 is TGTGCCAGCAGAATAGGGGGTGCGGGAGGACACACAGATACGCAGTATTTT.

The genes are TRBV20-1 and TRBJ2-1; a possible D gene is TRBD2 (7 bases). With 0 bases removed from V and 6 bases from J, the gap between germline ends came to 15 bases. The CDR3 length is 15 residues. From germline, CDR1 is DFQATT and CDR2 SNEGSKA (reference sequence). CDR3 coding DNA: TGCAGTGCTAGAGATGAGTGGGGGGGCCTCAATGAGCAGTTCTTC. Its translation: CSARDEWGGLNEQFF.

This clonotype appeared a few times. The chain carries TRBV20-1 and TRBJ2-1; D may be TRBD1 (5 bases). The CDR3 is 13 amino acids. The V gene's germline CDR1 is DFQATT and CDR2 SNEGSKA (reference sequence). The V and J ends lost 1 base and 4 bases respectively, with 8 bases between them. This chain's CDR3 is CSARGTHYNEQFF. The DNA for the CDR3 is TGCAGTGCTAGAGGGACACATTACAATGAGCAGTTCTTC.

V and J are TRBV2 and TRBJ2-5, with D hard to call. Trimming left V 3 bases short and J 1 base short, with 15 bases between. The CDR3 extends over 16 amino acids. Germline CDR1 is SNHLY and CDR2 is FYNNEI. In DNA, the CDR3 is TGTGCCAGCAGTGATGTCGGCTATACCGTCCAAGAGACCCAGTACTTC. Its protein is CASSDVGYTVQETQYF.

Ten or more counts support this clonotype. The gene calls are TRBV7-9 and TRBJ2-7; no clear D. Germline V gene sequence: CDR1 SEHNR, CDR2 FQNEAQ (reference sequence). Trimming shortened V by 2 bases and J by 2 bases, and 1 base separated the two germline ends. The CDR3 sequence is 11 residues long. In DNA, the CDR3 is TGTGCCAGCAGCTTAACCTACGAGCAGTACTTC. Translated, it gives CASSLTYEQYF. The whole variable domain, filled in from reference TRBV7-9 and TRBJ2-7, reads DTGVSQNPRHKITKRGQNVTFRCDPISEHNRLYWYRQTLGQGPEFLTYFQNEAQLEKSRLLSDRFSAERPKGSFSTLEIQRTEQGDSAMYLCASSLTYEQYFGPGTRLTVT.

This sequence joins TRBV2 and TRBJ1-5; tentative D call: TRBD1 (6 bases). Germline-derived CDR1 and CDR2 are SNHLY and FYNNEI. The CDR3 sequence is 14 residues long. Trimming pared 8 bases from V and 0 bases from J, leaving 11 bases between. CDR3 sequence reads: CASGGAPSNQPQHF. The CDR3 DNA sequence: TGTGCCAGCGGGGGGGCGCCTAGCAATCAGCCCCAGCATTTT.

This chain uses TRBV20-1 with TRBJ2-1; D may be TRBD2 (6 bases). Germline V gene lookup returns CDR1 DFQATT and CDR2 SNEGSKA (reference sequence). V lost 4 bases, J lost 3 bases, and 13 bases lay in between. The CDR3 covers 14 residues. Here the CDR3 reads CSAIYGSGYNEQFF. In DNA form, the CDR3 reads TGCAGTGCTATATACGGGAGTGGCTACAATGAGCAGTTCTTC.

The chain links TRBV4-3 to TRBJ1-1; D possibly corresponds to TRBD1 (5 bases). Germline V gives CDR1 LGHNA, CDR2 YSLEER. The CDR3 is 15 amino acids. Trimming took off 1 base at V and 0 bases at J, with 9 bases between the two ends. CDR3 in amino acids: CASSQADIMNTEAFF. As DNA, the CDR3 is TGCGCCAGCAGCCAAGCGGACATAATGAACACTGAAGCTTTCTTT.

Ten or more counts support this clonotype. The genes are TRBV4-3 and TRBJ2-7; TRBD1 matches at 10 bases. After removal of 5 bases from V and 2 bases from J, the junction contained 9 bases not matched to a gene. Germline values: CDR1 LGHNA, CDR2 YSLEER. This CDR3 contains 16 residues. Here the CDR3 DNA reads TGCGCCAGCAGCTATTCCGGGACAGGGGAAACCTACGAGCAGTACTTC. Translated, it gives CASSYSGTGETYEQYF.

The chain has TRBV25-1 and TRBJ2-5; a possible D gene is TRBD1 (5 bases). V gave up 2 bases and J gave up 3 bases, with 19 bases separating them. CDR3 size: 17 residues. CDR1 and CDR2 (germline): MGHDK, SYGVNS. CDR3: CASSERQRPRVEETQYF. DNA for the CDR3: TGTGCCAGCAGTGAAAGACAGAGGCCACGGGTTGAAGAGACCCAGTACTTC.

This clonotype was seen a handful of times. This chain connects TRBV14 to TRBJ2-7; a weak D match, TRBD1 (6 bases). Trimming cost V 6 bases and J 0 bases, with 15 bases left between them. Germline loops: CDR1 SGHDN, CDR2 FVKESK. This CDR3 has 15 residues. Here the CDR3 DNA reads TGTGCCAGCAGTAGCAGGGGTTCTTACTCCTACGAGCAGTACTTC. It is translated as CASSSRGSYSYEQYF.

The sample holds a few counts of this clonotype. The genes are TRBV30 and TRBJ1-2; D is unclear. The CDR3 totals 12 residues. In germline, CDR1 is GTSNPN, CDR2 SVGIG (reference sequence). Trimming removed 7 bases at V and 7 bases at J, with 16 bases between. CDR3 coding DNA: TGTGCCTCCGTCCAGGTTTCGGGTGGCTACACCTTC. Protein: CASVQVSGGYTF.

The chain couples TRBV20-1 to TRBJ2-2, with 7 bases lining up with TRBD2. CDR1 is DFQATT and CDR2 is SNEGSKA in the germline V gene (reference sequence). The ends lost 2 bases at V and 3 bases at J; junction bases unmatched: 9. The CDR3 runs 16 residues. The CDR3 loop is CSARSGRAGDTGELFF. The CDR3 coding sequence is TGCAGTGCTAGATCCGGCAGGGCGGGGGACACCGGGGAGCTGTTTTTT.

The rearrangement uses TRBV7-8 and TRBJ1-6; 9 nucleotides match TRBD1. Per the germline V gene, CDR1 is SGHVS and CDR2 is FQNEAQ. Trimming removed 5 bases from V and 10 bases from J; junction bases left unmatched: 15. CDR3 length equals 17 residues. In DNA form, the CDR3 reads TGTGCCAGCAGCCCCTTCGGCATCGGACAGGGGAGCTCACCCCTCCACTTT. Amino acid sequence: CASSPFGIGQGSSPLHF.

V is TRBV3-1 and J is TRBJ2-1, with 10 bases identical to TRBD2. The CDR3 is 13 amino acids. Per the germline V gene, CDR1 is LGHDT and CDR2 is YNNKEL (reference sequence). J lost 5 bases, V lost 9 bases, and 4 bases had no gene match. The CDR3 DNA sequence: TGTGCCAGTGAGCGGGGGGGTGACAATGAGCAGTTCTTC. The encoded protein is CASERGGDNEQFF.

This clonotype was seen more than once but under ten times. The V call is TRBV6-4, the J call TRBJ1-1; 7 nucleotides line up with TRBD1. The V gene end was trimmed by 3 bases and the J gene end by 3 bases; junction bases not matched to a gene: 16. The CDR3 is made up of 18 amino acids. CDR1 MRHNA and CDR2 SNTAGT come from the germline V gene. The CDR3 sequence is CASSETHNGQDGDTEAFF. The CDR3 DNA is TGTGCCAGCAGTGAGACACACAACGGACAGGATGGCGACACTGAAGCTTTCTTT.

This clonotype has a count of ten or more. The rearrangement links TRBV3-1 to TRBJ1-3; a weak D match, TRBD1 (6 bases). Germline V gene lookup returns CDR1 LGHDT and CDR2 YNNKEL (reference sequence). The germline V and J ends were trimmed by 6 bases and 5 bases, with 17 bases remaining between them. The CDR3 has 15 amino acids. The CDR3 nucleotides are TGTGCCAGCAGTCTTAAAACAGGGAGAAGAAACACCATATATTTT. Encoded protein: CASSLKTGRRNTIYF.

The V gene is TRBV18, the J gene TRBJ2-7; TRBD1 matches at 12 bases. Looked up from germline, CDR1 is KGHSH and CDR2 is LQKENI. The ends lost 3 bases at V and 7 bases at J; junction bases unmatched: 16. CDR3 size: 18 residues. Written as DNA, the CDR3 is TGTGCCAGCTCACCGCCAGCCGGGACAGGGGGCTCGTACTCAGAGCAGTACTTC. Translating it yields CASSPPAGTGGSYSEQYF.

This clonotype was counted many times. V and J are TRBV5-1 and TRBJ2-1; no definite D call. This CDR3 contains 13 residues. Trimming removed 9 bases from V and 9 bases from J, with 19 bases in between. Germline V CDR1 and CDR2: SGHRS, YFSETQ. This CDR3 reads CATSLSPSGEQFF. The CDR3 DNA is TGCGCCACCTCCCTTAGCCCCTCGGGTGAGCAGTTCTTC.

The CDR3: CASSSTGHQETQYF. CDR3 in DNA: TGTGCCAGCAGTTCGACAGGGCACCAAGAGACCCAGTACTTC. The chain uses TRBV7-2 and TRBJ2-5; 7 bases line up with TRBD1. The CDR3 runs 14 residues. Germline V gene sequence: CDR1 SGHTA, CDR2 FQGNSA. The junction had 4 bases not matched to a gene; V was cut back by 6 bases and J by 0 bases. The complete variable domain, with remaining parts taken from reference TRBV7-2 and TRBJ2-5, reads GAGVSQSPSNKVTEKGKDVELRCDPISGHTALYWYRQSLGQGLEFLIYFQGNSAPDKSGLPSDRFSAERTGGSVSTLTIQRTQQEDSAVYLCASSSTGHQETQYFGPGTRLLVL.

This clonotype has just a few counts. The V gene is TRBV20-1, the J gene TRBJ1-1, with D possibly TRBD1 on 6 matching bases. The CDR3 contains 14 residues. Germline V CDR1 and CDR2: DFQATT, SNEGSKA (reference sequence). Trimming removed 6 bases at V and 6 bases at J, with 20 bases between. CDR3 bases: TGCAGTGCCGAGGGACCAGGGGTGGCCCCTGAAGCTTTCTTT. Translated: CSAEGPGVAPEAFF.

Only a few counts were recorded for this clonotype. This chain uses TRBV18 with TRBJ2-3; 7 bases agree with TRBD2. Per the germline V gene, CDR1 is KGHSH and CDR2 is LQKENI. The CDR3 extends over 13 amino acids. Losses at the gene ends were 4 bases for V and 5 bases for J; bases not matched to a gene: 3. CDR3 DNA sequence: TGTGCCAGCTCACTCGGACTAGAAGATACGCAGTATTTT. Translating it yields CASSLGLEDTQYF.

The genes are TRBV15 and TRBJ1-1; TRBD1 is a possible D gene (5 bases). The V end was cut by 2 bases, the J end by 4 bases, with 11 bases between. Germline CDR1 is LNHNV and CDR2 is YYDKDF (reference sequence). This CDR3 contains 14 residues. CDR3 sequence (DNA): TGTGCCACCAGCAGAACCCTCGGGGGCACTGAAGCTTTCTTT. This sequence encodes CATSRTLGGTEAFF. The full variable domain, rest sourced from reference TRBV15 and TRBJ1-1, is DAMVIQNPRYQVTQFGKPVTLSCSQTLNHNVMYWYQQKSSQAPKLLFHYYDKDFNNEADTPDNFQSRRPNTSFCFLDIRSPGLGDTAMYLCATSRTLGGTEAFFGQGTRLTVV.